A selection of T cell receptor beta chains follows, all from one sample in a study of blood T cells in healthy people across ages. TCRdb reanalysed the 5' RACE reads using MiXCR and keeps one entry per CDR3 protein. Among 700,000 to 1,000,000 distinct CDR3 sequences listed, under 45% were seen once. Sequencing used blood. These TCRs come from a man in his 60s in good health. Both conserved end residues are part of each CDR3. A D gene is named only where the DNA matches it firmly. A clone size is listed for some rows: how often the clone was seen (once, few, many), or a class if it is expanded.

V: TRBV5-1
D: TRBD1
size: -
J: TRBJ2-7
CDR3: CASSTTPGQWTSYEQYF
DNA: TGCGCCAGCAGCACCACCCCGGGACAGTGGACTTCCTACGAGCAGTACTTC

V: TRBV20-1
D: -
size: -
J: TRBJ1-6
CDR3: CSASRGASYNSPLHF
DNA: TGCAGTGCTAGTAGGGGGGCTTCCTATAATTCACCCCTCCACTTT

V: TRBV2
D: -
size: few
J: TRBJ2-7
CDR3: CATNIGRDSYEQYF
DNA: TGTGCCACCAACATCGGCCGGGACTCCTACGAGCAGTACTTC

V: TRBV5-1
D: TRBD2
size: few
J: TRBJ2-1
CDR3: CASSTPGLAGPSYNEQFF
DNA: TGCGCCAGCAGCACACCGGGACTAGCGGGTCCCTCCTACAATGAGCAGTTCTTC

V: TRBV5-1
D: -
size: -
J: TRBJ1-6
CDR3: CASSLGPAGNSPLHF
DNA: TGCGCCAGCAGCTTGGGCCCCGCTGGGAATTCACCCCTCCACTTT

V: TRBV20-1
D: -
size: few
J: TRBJ1-2
CDR3: CSARARGMDYGYTF
DNA: TGCAGTGCTAGGGCCCGGGGGATGGACTATGGCTACACCTTC

V: TRBV2
D: -
size: few
J: TRBJ2-1
CDR3: CASRKTVSYNEQFF
DNA: TGTGCCAGCAGGAAGACAGTTTCCTACAATGAGCAGTTCTTC

V: TRBV7-2
D: TRBD1
size: -
J: TRBJ1-2
CDR3: CASSRDREANYGYTF
DNA: TGTGCCAGCAGCCGGGACAGGGAGGCTAACTATGGCTACACCTTC

V: TRBV20-1
D: TRBD1
size: -
J: TRBJ2-5
CDR3: CSATEPRDRVHETQYF
DNA: TGCAGTGCTACCGAACCTAGGGACAGGGTGCATGAGACCCAGTACTTC

V: TRBV12-3/TRBV12-4
D: TRBD2
size: many
J: TRBJ2-5
CDR3: CASSLRVGGARETQYF
DNA: TGTGCCAGCAGTTTACGGGTCGGGGGGGCTCGAGAGACCCAGTACTTC

V: TRBV12-5
D: -
size: -
J: TRBJ1-5
CDR3: CASGRDAGSNQPQHF
DNA: TGTGCTAGTGGTCGGGACGCCGGAAGCAATCAGCCCCAGCATTTT

V: TRBV6-1
D: TRBD1
size: -
J: TRBJ2-7
CDR3: CASSDGQGAYYEQYF
DNA: TGTGCCAGCAGTGACGGACAGGGGGCATACTACGAGCAGTACTTC

V: TRBV6-6
D: TRBD1
size: -
J: TRBJ2-7
CDR3: CASSNRDRGLKYEQYF
DNA: TGTGCCAGCAGTAACCGGGACAGGGGGCTTAAATACGAGCAGTACTTC

V: TRBV2
D: -
size: -
J: TRBJ1-2
CDR3: CASSDPTGWNYGYTF
DNA: TGTGCCAGCAGTGACCCCACAGGGTGGAACTATGGCTACACCTTC

V: TRBV20-1
D: TRBD1
size: -
J: TRBJ1-1
CDR3: CNARGVNTEAFF
DNA: TGCAATGCCAGGGGGGTTAACACTGAAGCTTTCTTT

V: TRBV6-1
D: -
size: -
J: TRBJ2-7
CDR3: CASSEAGGIYEQYF
DNA: TGTGCCAGCAGTGAAGCAGGGGGGATCTACGAGCAGTACTTC

V: TRBV29-1
D: -
size: -
J: TRBJ2-5
CDR3: CSVVRRTGPASGEQYF
DNA: TGCAGCGTTGTACGCCGCACAGGTCCCGCCTCGGGGGAGCAGTACTTC

V: TRBV9
D: -
size: few
J: TRBJ2-5
CDR3: CASSVGGNGGLQETQYF
DNA: TGTGCCAGCAGCGTAGGGGGAAACGGGGGCCTCCAAGAGACCCAGTACTTC

V: TRBV20-1
D: TRBD2
size: -
J: TRBJ2-3
CDR3: CSARDPGRGADTQYF
DNA: TGCAGTGCTAGAGATCCGGGGCGGGGGGCCGATACGCAGTATTTT

V: TRBV5-1
D: TRBD1
size: -
J: TRBJ2-7
CDR3: CASSASGDRLEYF
DNA: TGCGCCAGCAGCGCCTCAGGGGACAGATTGGAGTACTTC

V: TRBV20-1
D: -
size: few
J: TRBJ2-5
CDR3: CSATSGGGGASKTQYF
DNA: TGCAGTGCCACGTCAGGGGGAGGGGGCGCGAGTAAGACCCAGTACTTC

V: TRBV5-1
D: -
size: -
J: TRBJ2-1
CDR3: CASSPGRDPQFF
DNA: TGCGCCAGCAGCCCAGGCAGGGATCCCCAGTTCTTC

V: TRBV5-6
D: -
size: -
J: TRBJ1-4
CDR3: CASSPYGELRRVGKLFF
DNA: TGTGCCAGCAGCCCCTACGGCGAATTACGAAGGGTGGGAAAACTGTTTTTT

V: TRBV4-1
D: -
size: -
J: TRBJ2-4
CDR3: CASSPPTSKNIQYF
DNA: TGCGCCAGCAGCCCCCCAACATCCAAAAACATTCAGTACTTC

V: TRBV20-1
D: -
size: few
J: TRBJ2-1
CDR3: CSGGEGLRQFF
DNA: TGCAGTGGCGGCGAAGGTCTACGGCAGTTCTTC

V: TRBV6-5
D: TRBD1
size: few
J: TRBJ1-2
CDR3: CASSPSTGLHYGYTF
DNA: TGTGCCAGCAGTCCATCGACAGGGCTCCACTATGGCTACACCTTC

V: TRBV6-2/TRBV6-3
D: -
size: -
J: TRBJ2-7
CDR3: CVSSYQGFYEQYF
DNA: TGTGTCAGCAGTTATCAAGGTTTCTACGAGCAGTACTTC

V: TRBV7-3
D: TRBD1
size: -
J: TRBJ1-6
CDR3: CASSLTQGANSPLHF
DNA: TGTGCCAGCAGCTTAACGCAGGGGGCGAATTCACCCCTCCACTTT

V: TRBV11-1
D: -
size: few
J: TRBJ2-1
CDR3: CASSRQVWDEQFF
DNA: TGTGCCAGCAGTCGACAGGTTTGGGATGAGCAGTTCTTC

V: TRBV6-6
D: -
size: many
J: TRBJ2-7
CDR3: CASSYGERYEQYF
DNA: TGTGCCAGCAGTTACGGAGAACGGTACGAGCAGTACTTC

V: TRBV7-2
D: -
size: -
J: TRBJ1-2
CDR3: CASRDLVGGNYGYTF
DNA: TGTGCCAGCAGAGACCTGGTGGGCGGTAACTATGGCTACACCTTC

V: TRBV6-2/TRBV6-3
D: -
size: few
J: TRBJ1-5
CDR3: CASSWAIGQPQHF
DNA: TGTGCCAGCAGTTGGGCCATCGGTCAGCCCCAGCATTTT

V: TRBV3-1
D: -
size: -
J: TRBJ2-1
CDR3: CASSQWGLNEQFF
DNA: TGTGCCAGCAGCCAATGGGGCTTGAATGAGCAGTTCTTC

V: TRBV20-1
D: -
size: few
J: TRBJ1-3
CDR3: CSAESSSGNTIYF
DNA: TGCAGTGCTGAAAGCAGCTCTGGAAACACCATATATTTT

V: TRBV18
D: TRBD1
size: -
J: TRBJ1-2
CDR3: CASSPSGTGATYGYTF
DNA: TGTGCCAGCTCACCATCCGGGACAGGGGCTACCTATGGCTACACCTTC

V: TRBV2
D: TRBD2
size: few
J: TRBJ2-5
CDR3: CASSEVGGGETQYF
DNA: TGTGCCAGCAGTGAAGTTGGGGGAGGGGAGACCCAGTACTTC

V: TRBV7-7
D: TRBD1
size: few
J: TRBJ2-7
CDR3: CASSFPRRPQGPVYEQYF
DNA: TGTGCTAGCAGCTTCCCCCGGCGCCCACAGGGGCCCGTCTACGAGCAGTACTTC

V: TRBV30
D: -
size: -
J: TRBJ1-6
CDR3: CAWTDGTPPQSLHF
DNA: TGTGCCTGGACTGACGGGACGCCACCACAATCCCTCCACTTT

V: TRBV10-3
D: -
size: many
J: TRBJ1-4
CDR3: CAIARTENEKLFF
DNA: TGTGCCATCGCGCGAACAGAAAATGAAAAACTGTTTTTT

V: TRBV29-1
D: -
size: -
J: TRBJ1-2
CDR3: CSVVGAGDYGYTF
DNA: TGCAGCGTTGTGGGGGCTGGGGACTATGGCTACACCTTC

V: TRBV6-8
D: -
size: few
J: TRBJ1-2
CDR3: CASTASDSQGYTF
DNA: TGTGCCAGCACCGCCTCCGACAGCCAGGGCTACACCTTC

V: TRBV5-1
D: -
size: -
J: TRBJ1-1
CDR3: CASSFEGMNTEAFF
DNA: TGCGCCAGCAGCTTTGAGGGGATGAACACTGAAGCTTTCTTT

V: TRBV4-3
D: TRBD1
size: -
J: TRBJ1-6
CDR3: CASRPDRASGSPLHF
DNA: TGCGCCAGCAGACCAGACAGGGCTTCTGGTTCACCCCTCCACTTT

V: TRBV9
D: TRBD1
size: -
J: TRBJ1-4
CDR3: CASSVGQGFEKLFF
DNA: TGTGCCAGCAGCGTAGGACAGGGATTTGAAAAACTGTTTTTT

V: TRBV3-1
D: -
size: once
J: TRBJ1-1
CDR3: CASSQDMGSNTEAFF
DNA: TGTGCCAGCAGCCAAGATATGGGATCGAACACTGAAGCTTTCTTT

V: TRBV2
D: -
size: -
J: TRBJ2-1
CDR3: CASKGYIIYEQFF
DNA: TGTGCCAGCAAGGGGTACATTATTTATGAGCAGTTCTTC

V: TRBV4-3
D: -
size: -
J: TRBJ1-1
CDR3: CASSLRGFTEAFF
DNA: TGCGCCAGCAGCCTCAGGGGCTTCACTGAAGCTTTCTTT

V: TRBV19
D: TRBD1
size: -
J: TRBJ2-3
CDR3: CASMGWTGPRPGTQYF
DNA: TGTGCCAGTATGGGCTGGACAGGGCCGAGGCCAGGTACGCAGTATTTT

V: TRBV5-1
D: -
size: few
J: TRBJ2-7
CDR3: CASRRDVVTYEQYF
DNA: TGCGCCAGCAGACGGGACGTCGTGACCTACGAGCAGTACTTC

V: TRBV29-1
D: -
size: few
J: TRBJ2-7
CDR3: CSVEVAGSYEQYF
DNA: TGCAGCGTTGAAGTGGCGGGGAGCTACGAGCAGTACTTC

V: TRBV9
D: TRBD1
size: -
J: TRBJ1-2
CDR3: CASSTDRGSYGYTF
DNA: TGTGCCAGCAGCACGGACAGGGGTAGCTATGGCTACACCTTC

V: TRBV11-2
D: TRBD2
size: few
J: TRBJ2-7
CDR3: CASRYERGGYEQYF
DNA: TGTGCCAGCAGATACGAACGGGGGGGATACGAGCAGTACTTC

V: TRBV12-3/TRBV12-4
D: -
size: many
J: TRBJ2-6
CDR3: CASSLGGDYGANVLTF
DNA: TGTGCCAGCAGTTTAGGGGGGGATTATGGGGCCAACGTCCTGACTTTC